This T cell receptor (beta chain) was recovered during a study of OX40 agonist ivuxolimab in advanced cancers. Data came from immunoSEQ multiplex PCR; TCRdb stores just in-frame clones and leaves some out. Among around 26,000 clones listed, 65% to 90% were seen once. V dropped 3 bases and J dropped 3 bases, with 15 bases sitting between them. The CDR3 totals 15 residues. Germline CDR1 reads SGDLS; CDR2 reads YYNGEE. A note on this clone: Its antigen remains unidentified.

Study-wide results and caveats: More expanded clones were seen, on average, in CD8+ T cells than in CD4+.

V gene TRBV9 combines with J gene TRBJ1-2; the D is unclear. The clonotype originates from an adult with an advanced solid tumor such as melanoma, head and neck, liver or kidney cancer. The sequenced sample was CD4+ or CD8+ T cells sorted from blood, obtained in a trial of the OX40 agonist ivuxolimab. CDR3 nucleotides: TGTGCCAGCAGCGCCCTACGAGAGGGCTACTATGGCTACACCTTC. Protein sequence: CASSALREGYYGYTF.